This T cell receptor beta chain was found in a study of shared clonotypes between healthy human individuals. Study-wide findings and caveats: The sampled material consisted only of blood, and tissue repertoires are likely to differ.

The CDR3 is 16 residues long. Losses at the gene ends were 4 bases for V and 0 bases for J; bases not matched to a gene: 6. Per the germline V gene, CDR1 is MDHEN and CDR2 is SYDVKM. With regard to this clone: The antigen remains undetermined.

Adults of Caucasian background living in Nashville, Tennessee made up all donors. The input for sorted-subset replicate PCRs was 200 ng DNA, tens of thousands of T cell genomes. Generated by immunoSEQ multiplex PCR, the TCRdb table keeps only in-frame clones and is missing some. The table lists around 720,000 clones, 55% to 85% of them singletons. The chain joins TRBV28 to TRBJ2-3; 8 nucleotides line up with TRBD1. This clonotype was obtained from a woman aged 25 to 39 in good health. Sequencing used memory CD4+ T cells sorted from blood. Documented subset: CD45RA-negative fraction. The DNA of the CDR3 is TGTGCCAGCAGTTCACCGGGACAGGATAGCACAGATACGCAGTATTTT. Encoded protein: CASSSPGQDSTDTQYF. Complete variable domain (other parts from reference TRBV28 and TRBJ2-3): DVKVTQSSRYLVKRTGEKVFLECVQDMDHENMFWYRQDPGLGLRLIYFSYDVKMKEKGDIPEGYSVSREKKERFSLILESASTNQTSMYLCASSSPGQDSTDTQYFGPGTRLTVL.